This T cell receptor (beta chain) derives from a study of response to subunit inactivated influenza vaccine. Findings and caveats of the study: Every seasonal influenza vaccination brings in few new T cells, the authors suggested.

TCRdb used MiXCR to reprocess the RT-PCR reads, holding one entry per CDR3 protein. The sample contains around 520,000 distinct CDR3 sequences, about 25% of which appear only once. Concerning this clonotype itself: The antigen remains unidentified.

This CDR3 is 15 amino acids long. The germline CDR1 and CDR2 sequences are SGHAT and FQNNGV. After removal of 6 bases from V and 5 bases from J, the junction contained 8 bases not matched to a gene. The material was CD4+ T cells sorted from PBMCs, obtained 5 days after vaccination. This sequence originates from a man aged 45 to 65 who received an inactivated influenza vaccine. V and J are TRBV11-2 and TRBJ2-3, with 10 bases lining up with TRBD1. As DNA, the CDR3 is TGTGCCAGCAGTCGCGGGACAGGGGCTTTAGATACGCAGTATTTT. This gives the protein CASSRGTGALDTQYF.